The text below deals with one TCR beta chain. These data are taken from a study of PD-L1 blockade in urothelial cancer. Study-level information: About 90% of the roughly 30 patients comprised males who had bladder-origin urothelial cancer. Between 0 and 3 chemotherapy regimens preceded treatment for each patient.

Per-patient samples, pretreatment and on-treatment, numbered 1 to 8. Synthetic TCR analog templates were spiked into all PCRs individually. Some clones are missing from TCRdb's copy, which holds only in-frame ones; the method was immunoSEQ multiplex PCR. There are tens of thousands of clones in the sample; approximately 90% occur only once, and roughly 6.1% lies in the top ten. Germline lookup yields CDR1 MDHEN and CDR2 SYDVKM. The CDR3 has 16 amino acids. The V gene end was trimmed by 7 bases and the J gene end by 0 bases; junction bases not matched to a gene: 11. Sample: PBMCs, taken around atezolizumab (anti-PD-L1) treatment. V is TRBV28 and J is TRBJ1-1; 7 bases align to TRBD1. This TCR derives from a woman between 70 and 85 years old with urothelial cancer. The CDR3 loop is CASTSPGQLMNTEAFF. The CDR3 region has the DNA TGTGCCAGCACCTCACCGGGACAGCTCATGAACACTGAAGCTTTCTTT.